The 27 T cell receptor beta chains presented below share a single source sample, sequenced in a study of human T cells and chemical hapten exposure. Time point described: patch test 1, 2 weeks after DPC sensitization. Treatment noted: therapeutic diphenylcyclopropenone sensitization with weekly scalp DPC. MiXCR, run by TCRdb on the RACE reads, gives a single entry per CDR3 protein. The sample includes around 190,000 distinct CDR3 sequences, 20% to 25% of them seen just once. The source was whole blood, collected in connection with sensitization to the hapten diphenylcyclopropenone (DPC). These receptors were collected from a woman aged 50 to 65 with alopecia areata. Some clones in this sample may be carry-over from other donors' samples.

This chain uses TRBV20-1 with TRBJ2-6; D perhaps matches TRBD1 (6 bases). Germline CDR1 DFQATT, CDR2 SNEGSKA (reference sequence). CDR3 length: 16 amino acids. Trimming stripped 6 bases from V and 0 bases from J, with 15 bases between. The CDR3 region has the DNA TGCAGTGCAACGACAGGTTCCGGCTCTGGGGCCAACGTCCTGACTTTC. It encodes CSATTGSGSGANVLTF.

In this sample, this clonotype turned up a few times. The chain has TRBV11-1 and TRBJ2-7; perhaps TRBD1 as D (6 bases). The CDR3 runs to 14 residues. V was cut by 1 base and J by 2 bases, with 9 bases left in between. Germline loops: CDR1 SGHAT, CDR2 FQDESV (reference sequence). CDR3 in DNA: TGTGCCAGCAGCTTAGGGACAGCCGCCTACGAGCAGTACTTC. The encoded protein is CASSLGTAAYEQYF.

This clonotype was counted a few times. This chain uses TRBV28 with TRBJ2-1, with a tentative D call TRBD1 (5 bases). The CDR3 loop spans 17 amino acids. Germline-derived CDR1 and CDR2 are MDHEN and SYDVKM. V lost 4 bases, J lost 1 base, and 17 bases lay in between. The DNA of the CDR3 is TGTGCCAGCAGTTCGCCTGGACACCCAGCATCCTACAATGAGCAGTTCTTC. Translated, it gives CASSSPGHPASYNEQFF.

In this sample, this clonotype turned up a few times. The J gene is TRBJ2-1, the V gene TRBV5-1; D might be TRBD1 (6 bases). The CDR3 extends over 15 amino acids. V lost 0 bases to trimming and J lost 8 bases, with 15 bases between them. CDR1 is SGHRS and CDR2 is YFSETQ in the germline V gene. The CDR3 nucleotides are TGCGCCAGCAGCTTGGGAGCAGGGGCCCCCCATGAGCAGTTCTTC. It specifies CASSLGAGAPHEQFF.

This clonotype was recorded many times. This chain links TRBV2 with TRBJ2-2; perhaps TRBD2 as D (6 bases). Looked up from germline, CDR1 is SNHLY and CDR2 is FYNNEI. The ends were cut back, 6 bases at V and 0 bases at J, with 8 bases in the middle. This CDR3 has 14 residues. This CDR3 is CASREGANTGELFF. CDR3 DNA: TGTGCCAGCAGGGAGGGAGCGAACACCGGGGAGCTGTTTTTT.

The chain has TRBV4-1 and TRBJ2-6, with D perhaps matching TRBD2 (6 bases). Germline V gives CDR1 MGHRA, CDR2 YSYEKL. The CDR3 contains 18 residues. Trimming took off 1 base at V and 2 bases at J, with 15 bases between the two ends. The CDR3 DNA sequence: TGCGCCAGCAGCCAAGGGAGTAGGGAGGCAGCTGGGGCCAACGTCCTGACTTTC. Encoded protein: CASSQGSREAAGANVLTF.

This clonotype was found a few times. CDR3 nucleotides: TGCAGTGCTGGTCTAGCGGGACCTTACAATGAGCAGTTCTTC. Encoded protein: CSAGLAGPYNEQFF. V usage is TRBV20-1 and J usage is TRBJ2-1; 9 bases are a match to TRBD2. J was trimmed by 4 bases and V by 5 bases; bases with no gene match: 6. The CDR3 is 14 residues long. CDR1 and CDR2 from the germline V gene are DFQATT and SNEGSKA (reference sequence).

This clonotype was observed a single time. V and J are TRBV5-6 and TRBJ2-3; TRBD2 matches 9 bases. Germline V gene lookup returns CDR1 SGHDT and CDR2 YYEEEE. The CDR3 spans 15 residues. V lost 4 bases and J lost 6; bases outside the gene matches: 9. The CDR3, as DNA: TGTGCCAGCAGCCGTCGGCGGGAGGGCGCGGATACGCAGTATTTT. Translating gives CASSRRREGADTQYF.

This clonotype showed up just a few times. J is TRBJ2-1 and V is TRBV6-5, with 7 positions matching TRBD2. Trimming at V came to 7 bases and at J to 5 bases, leaving 11 bases not matched to a gene. The germline V gene encodes CDR1 MNHEY and CDR2 SVGAGI. The CDR3 sequence is 15 residues long. The CDR3 DNA sequence: TGTGCCAGCACCCAACTAGCGTCAAAGGACAATGAGCAGTTCTTC. It encodes CASTQLASKDNEQFF.

The chain combines TRBV14 with TRBJ2-1; D is unresolved. The CDR3 spans 17 residues. CDR1 and CDR2 (germline): SGHDN, FVKESK. V lost 0 bases and J 3 bases, leaving 15 bases between the germline ends. This CDR3 is CASSQDRLFADYNEQFF. The CDR3 DNA is TGTGCCAGCAGCCAAGATCGACTCTTCGCAGACTACAATGAGCAGTTCTTC.

The table lists this clonotype with a few counts. The chain recombines TRBV6-5 with TRBJ1-6; TRBD1 matches at 9 bases. This CDR3 region has 14 residues. The ends lost 6 bases at V and 7 bases at J; junction bases unmatched: 4. Germline-derived CDR1 and CDR2 are MNHEY and SVGAGI. This CDR3 is CASSLDRGNSPLHF. The CDR3 bases are TGTGCCAGCAGCCTCGACAGGGGGAATTCACCCCTCCACTTT.

This clonotype showed up just a few times. The rearrangement joins TRBV7-8 to TRBJ2-7, with D possibly being TRBD1 (5 bases). The V and J ends lost 5 bases and 4 bases respectively, with 12 bases between them. CDR1 and CDR2 (germline): SGHVS, FQNEAQ. This CDR3 comprises 13 residues. The CDR3 here is CASSPPDIYEQYF. CDR3 DNA: TGTGCCAGCAGCCCACCGGACATTTACGAGCAGTACTTC.

The chain combines TRBV15 with TRBJ1-6; TRBD1 matches at 11 bases. Germline CDR1 reads LNHNV; CDR2 reads YYDKDF (reference sequence). This CDR3 contains 16 residues. The junction had 7 bases not matched to a gene; V was cut back by 3 bases and J by 9 bases. The CDR3 DNA follows: TGTGCCACCAGCAGGCGTGCCGGGACAGGGGGTTCACCCCTCCACTTT. Its translation is CATSRRAGTGGSPLHF.

The chain links TRBV5-1 to TRBJ2-3; TRBD1 or TRBD2 may be the D gene (5 bases each). Germline V gives CDR1 SGHRS, CDR2 YFSETQ. The CDR3 extends over 15 amino acids. V shed 1 base and J shed 6 bases, with 15 bases lying between them. The CDR3 sequence: CASSLLVHGTDTQYF. As DNA, the CDR3 is TGCGCCAGCAGCTTGCTAGTCCACGGGACGGATACGCAGTATTTT.

This clonotype has just a few counts. This chain connects TRBV5-1 to TRBJ1-2; 10 bases are shared with TRBD1. The germline CDR1 and CDR2 sequences are SGHRS and YFSETQ. Losses at the gene ends were 3 bases for V and 3 bases for J; bases not matched to a gene: 8. This CDR3 spans 16 amino acids. The CDR3 coding sequence is TGCGCCAGCAGCTCGAGGTGGGACAGGGGAGACTATGGCTACACCTTC. This gives the protein CASSSRWDRGDYGYTF.

This clonotype was counted a few times. The V call is TRBV27, the J call TRBJ2-3, with 7 bases aligning to TRBD2. Germline lookup yields CDR1 MNHEY and CDR2 SMNVEV (reference sequence). Germline trimming cut 3 bases from V and 2 bases from J; bases unmatched to any gene: 5. CDR3 length: 15 residues. For the CDR3, the DNA is TGTGCCAGCAGTTTTGGGGCGGGAGCCACAGATACGCAGTATTTT. Residues: CASSFGAGATDTQYF.

The rearrangement links TRBV7-6 to TRBJ2-2; 14 bases are shared with TRBD2. The CDR3 is made up of 16 amino acids. With V trimmed by 5 bases and J by 7 bases, 6 bases remained unmatched. Germline CDR1 reads SGHVS; CDR2 reads FNYEAQ. CDR3 region: CASSRGLAGVDGELFF. The CDR3, as DNA: TGTGCCAGCAGCAGGGGACTAGCGGGAGTGGACGGGGAGCTGTTTTTT.

The chain carries TRBV19 and TRBJ2-1, with 14 bases fitting TRBD2. Germline assignment: CDR1 LNHDA and CDR2 SQIVND (reference sequence). Trimming removed 4 bases from V and 8 bases from J; junction bases left unmatched: 7. The CDR3 runs 16 residues. The CDR3: CASSTRGTSGSYEQFF. The CDR3, as DNA: TGTGCCAGTAGTACCCGAGGGACTAGCGGGAGCTATGAGCAGTTCTTC. The full variable domain, with the rest looked up from reference TRBV19 and TRBJ2-1, is DGGITQSPKYLFRKEGQNVTLSCEQNLNHDAMYWYRQDPGQGLRLIYYSQIVNDFQKGDIAEGYSVSREKKESFPLTVTSAQKNPTAFYLCASSTRGTSGSYEQFFGPGTRLTVL.

A few counts support this clonotype. This rearrangement joins TRBV7-9 to TRBJ1-2; no definite D call. The CDR3 extends over 12 amino acids. The germline V gene has CDR1 SEHNR and CDR2 FQNEAQ (reference sequence). Deletions cut 4 bases from V and 7 bases from J, with 10 bases between. The CDR3 loop reads CASSSTSSGYTF. The CDR3, as DNA: TGTGCCAGCAGCTCCACATCCTCTGGCTACACCTTC.

This clonotype was picked up a small number of times. This chain connects TRBV20-1 to TRBJ1-4, with 7 bases that match TRBD1. The ends lost 3 bases at V and 8 bases at J; junction bases unmatched: 12. Germline V CDR1 and CDR2: DFQATT, SNEGSKA (reference sequence). This CDR3 is 15 amino acids long. CDR3 DNA: TGCAGTGCTAGTCTTGGGAGGGGGCTTCGCGAAAAACTGTTTTTT. This gives the protein CSASLGRGLREKLFF.

This clonotype was picked up a small number of times. CDR3 in amino acids: CSAIRDRGYEQYF. For the CDR3, the DNA is TGCAGTGCTATCCGGGACAGGGGCTACGAGCAGTACTTC. The chain has TRBV20-1 and TRBJ2-7, with 10 bases matching TRBD1. The CDR3 runs to 13 residues. Per the germline V gene, CDR1 is DFQATT and CDR2 is SNEGSKA (reference sequence). J lost 3 bases, V lost 4 bases, and 3 bases had no gene match.

This clonotype showed up many times. The chain recombines TRBV27 with TRBJ2-5; 8 nucleotides match TRBD2. V gave up 7 bases and J gave up 7 bases; unmatched junction bases: 17. The germline gives CDR1 MNHEY, CDR2 SMNVEV (reference sequence). This CDR3 has 16 residues. The CDR3 nucleotides read TGTGCCAGCACCGGACTAGCCGCACCGACCGGGGGGACCCAGTACTTC. Encoded protein: CASTGLAAPTGGTQYF.

This clonotype was recorded a few times. The J gene is TRBJ2-1, the V gene TRBV4-2; 12 nucleotides line up with TRBD2. The junction had 1 base not matched to a gene; V was cut back by 1 base and J by 3 bases. The germline V gene encodes CDR1 LGHNA and CDR2 YNFKEQ. There are 16 residues in the CDR3. The DNA for the CDR3 is TGTGCCAGCAGCCAAGGGACTAGCGGGGACTACAATGAGCAGTTCTTC. This gives the protein CASSQGTSGDYNEQFF.

This chain joins TRBV12-3 or TRBV12-4 and TRBJ2-5; D perhaps matches TRBD2 (6 bases). V lost 5 bases and J lost 5, with 15 bases in between. This CDR3 spans 14 amino acids. The CDR3 nucleotides read TGTGCCAGCAGTACCGTTGGGGGGAGGGAGACCCAGTACTTC. Translation: CASSTVGGRETQYF.

V gene TRBV18 combines with J gene TRBJ2-1, with TRBD1 matching 7 bases. Unmatched junction bases numbered 10, after V lost 5 bases and J lost 3 bases. Germline-derived CDR1 and CDR2 are KGHSH and LQKENI. CDR3 length equals 16 residues. The CDR3 nucleotides read TGTGCCAGCTCAGCGTCCCTGGACAGGCTCTACAATGAGCAGTTCTTC. It yields the protein CASSASLDRLYNEQFF.

The chain has TRBV6-1 and TRBJ1-4, with a weak D call TRBD1 (5 bases). There are 13 residues in the CDR3. The ends were cut back, 11 bases at V and 6 bases at J, with 16 bases in the middle. From germline, CDR1 is MNHNS and CDR2 SASEGT. DNA for the CDR3: TGTGCCGCTTCAGAGGGGTTGGATGAAAAACTGTTTTTT. It specifies CAASEGLDEKLFF.

This clonotype was counted between two and nine times. V gene TRBV10-1 combines with J gene TRBJ1-3; D uncertain. The CDR3 spans 11 residues. The germline gives CDR1 WNHNN, CDR2 SYGVQD (reference sequence). V was pared by 5 bases and J by 1 base, with 0 bases between. In nucleotides, the CDR3 is TGCGCCAGCAGTTCTGGAAACACCATATATTTT. Translation: CASSSGNTIYF.